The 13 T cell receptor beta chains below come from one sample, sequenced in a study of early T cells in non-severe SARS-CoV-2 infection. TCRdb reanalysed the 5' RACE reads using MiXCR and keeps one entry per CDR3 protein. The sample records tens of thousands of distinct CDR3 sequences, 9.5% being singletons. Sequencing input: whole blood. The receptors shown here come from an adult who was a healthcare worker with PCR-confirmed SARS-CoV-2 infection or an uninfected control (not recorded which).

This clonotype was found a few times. The CDR3 region has the DNA TGTGCCAGCAGCCAGGCCGGGACTAGCGGCCAAGAGACCCAGTACTTC. The encoded protein is CASSQAGTSGQETQYF. The gene calls are TRBV4-2 and TRBJ2-5; 11 nucleotides line up with TRBD2. The germline V gene has CDR1 LGHNA and CDR2 YNFKEQ. The J segment lost 1 base and the V segment lost 3 bases, leaving 4 bases of the junction unmatched. The length of the CDR3 is 16 residues.

The CDR3 loop reads CSVEKTGSRTQYF. CDR3 DNA: TGCAGCGTTGAAAAAACAGGGTCCCGGACCCAGTACTTC. The V gene is TRBV29-1, the J gene TRBJ2-5; tentative D call: TRBD1 (6 bases). V dropped 2 bases and J dropped 7 bases, with 14 bases sitting between them. This CDR3 comprises 13 residues. Germline V gives CDR1 SQVTM, CDR2 ANQGSEA.

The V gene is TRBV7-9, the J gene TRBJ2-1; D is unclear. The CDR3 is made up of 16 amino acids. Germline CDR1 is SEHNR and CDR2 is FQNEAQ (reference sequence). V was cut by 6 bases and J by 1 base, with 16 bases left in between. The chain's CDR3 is CASSLLPRLSYNEQFF. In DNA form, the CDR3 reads TGTGCCAGCAGTCTCCTCCCCCGGTTATCCTACAATGAGCAGTTCTTC. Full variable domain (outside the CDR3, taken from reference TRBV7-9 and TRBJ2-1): DTGVSQNPRHKITKRGQNVTFRCDPISEHNRLYWYRQTLGQGPEFLTYFQNEAQLEKSRLLSDRFSAERPKGSFSTLEIQRTEQGDSAMYLCASSLLPRLSYNEQFFGPGTRLTVL.

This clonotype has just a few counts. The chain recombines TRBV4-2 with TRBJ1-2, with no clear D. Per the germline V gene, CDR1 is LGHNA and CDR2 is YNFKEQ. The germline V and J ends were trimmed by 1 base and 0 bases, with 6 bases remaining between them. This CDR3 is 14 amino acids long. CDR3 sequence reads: CASSQVGANYGYTF. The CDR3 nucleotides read TGTGCCAGCAGCCAAGTCGGAGCTAACTATGGCTACACCTTC.

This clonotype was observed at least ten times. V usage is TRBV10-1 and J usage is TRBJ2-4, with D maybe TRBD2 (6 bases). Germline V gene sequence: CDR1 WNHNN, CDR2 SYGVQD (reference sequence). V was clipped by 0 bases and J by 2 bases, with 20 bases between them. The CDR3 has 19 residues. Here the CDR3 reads CASSESGLASRLTKNIQYF. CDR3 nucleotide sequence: TGCGCCAGCAGTGAGTCGGGACTGGCCTCTCGTCTAACCAAAAACATTCAGTACTTC.

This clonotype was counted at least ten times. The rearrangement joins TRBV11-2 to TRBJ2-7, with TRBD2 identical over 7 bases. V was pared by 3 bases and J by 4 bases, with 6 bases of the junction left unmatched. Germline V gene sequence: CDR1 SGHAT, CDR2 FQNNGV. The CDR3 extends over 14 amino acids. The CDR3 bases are TGTGCCAGCAGCTTTGCGGGAGCGCCTTACGAGCAGTACTTC. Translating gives CASSFAGAPYEQYF.

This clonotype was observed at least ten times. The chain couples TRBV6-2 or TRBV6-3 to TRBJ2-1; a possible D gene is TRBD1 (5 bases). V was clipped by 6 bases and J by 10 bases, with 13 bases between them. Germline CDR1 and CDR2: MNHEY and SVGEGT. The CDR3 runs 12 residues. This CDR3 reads CASSTRGDEQFF. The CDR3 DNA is TGTGCCAGCAGCACAAGGGGTGACGAGCAGTTCTTC.

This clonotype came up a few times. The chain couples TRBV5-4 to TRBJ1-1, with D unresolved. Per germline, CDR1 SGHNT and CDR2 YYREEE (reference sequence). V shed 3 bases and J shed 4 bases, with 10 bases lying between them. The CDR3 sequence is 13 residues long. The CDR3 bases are TGTGCCAGCAGCTCGCCTCCCGGCACTGAAGCTTTCTTT. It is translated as CASSSPPGTEAFF.

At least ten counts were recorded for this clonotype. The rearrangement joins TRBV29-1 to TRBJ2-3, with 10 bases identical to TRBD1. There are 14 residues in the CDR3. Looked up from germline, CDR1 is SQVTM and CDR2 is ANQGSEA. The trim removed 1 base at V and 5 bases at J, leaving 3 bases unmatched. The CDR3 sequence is CSVEGTGGLDTQYF. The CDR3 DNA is TGCAGCGTTGAAGGGACAGGGGGTTTAGATACGCAGTATTTT.

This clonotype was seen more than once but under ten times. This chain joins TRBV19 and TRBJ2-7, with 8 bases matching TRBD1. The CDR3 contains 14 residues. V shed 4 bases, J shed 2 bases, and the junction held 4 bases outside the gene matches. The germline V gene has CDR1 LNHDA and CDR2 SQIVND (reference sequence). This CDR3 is CASSRRDRTYEQYF. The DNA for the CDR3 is TGTGCCAGTAGTAGAAGGGACAGGACCTACGAGCAGTACTTC.

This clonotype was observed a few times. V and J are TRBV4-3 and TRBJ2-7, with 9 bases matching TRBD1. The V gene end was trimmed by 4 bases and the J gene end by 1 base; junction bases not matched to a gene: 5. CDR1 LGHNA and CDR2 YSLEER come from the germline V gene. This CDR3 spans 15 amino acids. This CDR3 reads CASSLSGTGSYEQYF. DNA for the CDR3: TGCGCCAGCAGCCTATCCGGGACAGGGTCCTACGAGCAGTACTTC.

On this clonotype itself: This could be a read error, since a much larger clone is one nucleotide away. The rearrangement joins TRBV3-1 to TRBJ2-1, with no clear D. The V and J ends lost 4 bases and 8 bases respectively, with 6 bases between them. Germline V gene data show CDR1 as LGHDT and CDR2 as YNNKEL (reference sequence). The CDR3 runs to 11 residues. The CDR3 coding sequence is TGTGCCAGCAGCCTCTTCCATGAGCAGTTCTTC. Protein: CASSLFHEQFF.

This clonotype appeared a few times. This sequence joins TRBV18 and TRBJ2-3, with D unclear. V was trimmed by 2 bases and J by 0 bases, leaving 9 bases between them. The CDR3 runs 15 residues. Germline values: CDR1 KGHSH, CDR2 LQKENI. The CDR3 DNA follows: TGTGCCAGCTCACCAGGAGTACCCAGCACAGATACGCAGTATTTT. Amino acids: CASSPGVPSTDTQYF.